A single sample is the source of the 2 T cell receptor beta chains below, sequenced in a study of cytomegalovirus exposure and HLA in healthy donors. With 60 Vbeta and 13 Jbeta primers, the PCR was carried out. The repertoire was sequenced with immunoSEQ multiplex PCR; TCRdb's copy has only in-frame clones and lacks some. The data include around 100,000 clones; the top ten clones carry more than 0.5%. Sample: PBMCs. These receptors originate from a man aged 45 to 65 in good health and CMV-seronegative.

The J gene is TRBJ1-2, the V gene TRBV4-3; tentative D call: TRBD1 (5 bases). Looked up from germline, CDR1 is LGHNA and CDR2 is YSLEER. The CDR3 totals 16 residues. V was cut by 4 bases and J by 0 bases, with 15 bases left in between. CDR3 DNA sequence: TGCGCCAGCAGCCGGGGATATGACAGCGCTAACTATGGCTACACCTTC. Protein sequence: CASSRGYDSANYGYTF.

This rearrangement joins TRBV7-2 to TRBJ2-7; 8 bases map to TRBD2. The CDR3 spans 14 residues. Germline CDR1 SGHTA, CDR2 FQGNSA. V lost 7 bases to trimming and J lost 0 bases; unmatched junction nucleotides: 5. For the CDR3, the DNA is TGTGCCAGCACCCTGACTAGCGACTCCTACGAGCAGTACTTC. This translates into CASTLTSDSYEQYF.